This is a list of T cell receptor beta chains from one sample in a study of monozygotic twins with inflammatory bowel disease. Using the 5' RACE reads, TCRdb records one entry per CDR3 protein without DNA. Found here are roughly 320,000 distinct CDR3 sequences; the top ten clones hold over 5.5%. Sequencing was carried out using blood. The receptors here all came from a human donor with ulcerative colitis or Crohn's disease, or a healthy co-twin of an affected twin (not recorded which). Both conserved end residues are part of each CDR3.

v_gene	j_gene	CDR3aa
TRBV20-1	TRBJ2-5	CSASRQGRQETQYF
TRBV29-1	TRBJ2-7	CSVSQGSSYEQYF
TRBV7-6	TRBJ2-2	CASSIINGRATGELFF
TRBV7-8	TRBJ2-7	CASSPWTGAYEQYF
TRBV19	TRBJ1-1	CASRSPPGQGGTEAFF
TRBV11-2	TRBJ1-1	CASSWGEVNTEAFF
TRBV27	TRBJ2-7	CASSSGGFGYEQYF
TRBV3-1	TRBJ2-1	CASSQVSTAELFF
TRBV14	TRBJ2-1	CASSQVPVGSNEQFF
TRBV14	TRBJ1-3	CASSPRTGSGNTIYF
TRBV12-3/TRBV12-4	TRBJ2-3	CASSRHRGGITDTQYF
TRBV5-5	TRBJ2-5	CASSRDTGGETQYF
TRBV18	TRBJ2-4	CASSPWGAKNIQYF
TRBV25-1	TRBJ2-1	CASSRRDSYNEQFF
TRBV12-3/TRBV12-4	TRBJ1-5	CASSRGPNQPQHF
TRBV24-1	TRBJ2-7	CATSDGLAGVGSYEQYF
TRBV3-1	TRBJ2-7	CGSRPSRSYEQYF
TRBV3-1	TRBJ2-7	CASSQPIGQWSYEQYF
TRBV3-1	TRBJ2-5	CASSQKGGRSETQYF
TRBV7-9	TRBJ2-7	CASSVGGGLVYEQYF
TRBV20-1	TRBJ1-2	CSARDPSPGLRGYTF
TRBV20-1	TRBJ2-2	CSATRWRGNTGELFF
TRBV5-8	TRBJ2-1	CASSSGASSYNEQFF
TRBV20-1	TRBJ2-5	CSADGTSPYQETQYF
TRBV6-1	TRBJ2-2	CASNPGTQNTGELFF
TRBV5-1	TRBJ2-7	CASSIQPGTGDEQYF
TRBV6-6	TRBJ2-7	CASSYRSTYEQYF
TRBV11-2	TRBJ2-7	CASSLVLPRRGGHYEQYF
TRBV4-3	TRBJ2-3	CASSAWELTGVGPDTQYF
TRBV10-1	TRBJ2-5	CASSETGVGFRETQYF
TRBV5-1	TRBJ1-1	CASSLVAGKTEAFF
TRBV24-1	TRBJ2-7	CATSDASSGRSYEQYF
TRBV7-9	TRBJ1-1	CASSKNRASEAFF